This section outlines one TCR beta chain sequence together with its context. Its antigen is unidentified. Sorting produced populations that all topped 95% purity. Germline CDR1 reads LNHDA; CDR2 reads SQIVND (reference sequence). This CDR3 has 11 residues. Trimming pared 8 bases from V and 4 bases from J, leaving 7 bases between. All of the isolated RNA was reverse transcribed, so expressed TCRB transcripts were sequenced. Assay used: immunoSEQ multiplex PCR; TCRdb lists only in-frame clones, some missing. The sample carries 500,000 to 700,000 clones, around 15% recorded once. This entry belongs to a study of beta chain features in type 1 diabetes. Study-wide findings and caveats: Shorter TCRB CDR3s, moderately but significantly so, marked every one of the four CD4+ subsets in Type 1 diabetes patients.

This sequence originates from a man between 18 and 29 years old in good health. Source material: naive CD4+ T cells from blood. The chain couples TRBV19 to TRBJ2-3, with D possibly being TRBD2 (5 bases). The CDR3 sequence is CASLGADTQYF. The CDR3 DNA sequence: TGTGCCAGTTTGGGAGCAGATACGCAGTATTTT.